Each of the 3 T cell receptor beta chains below was sequenced from the same sample in a study of cytomegalovirus exposure and HLA in healthy donors. The PCR made use of 60 Vbeta and 13 Jbeta primers. The repertoire was sequenced with immunoSEQ multiplex PCR; TCRdb's copy has only in-frame clones and lacks some. The data hold approximately 84,000 clones, with around 70% observed a single time. The sequenced sample was PBMCs. The receptors here all came from a man between 35 and 55 years old in good health and CMV-seropositive.

For the CDR3, the DNA is TGTGCCAGCAGTTCGGCGGCCTGGGGCAGTTGGGTTGGCAATCAGCCCCAGCATTTT. It translates to CASSSAAWGSWVGNQPQHF. V and J are TRBV27 and TRBJ1-5; a possible D gene is TRBD1 (5 bases). The CDR3 length is 19 residues. V lost 4 bases and J 2 bases, leaving 24 bases between the germline ends. Germline V gives CDR1 MNHEY, CDR2 SMNVEV (reference sequence).

V usage is TRBV11-3 and J usage is TRBJ2-3, with 7 bases that match TRBD1. This CDR3 spans 13 amino acids. After removal of 5 bases from V and 6 bases from J, the junction contained 5 bases not matched to a gene. The germline gives CDR1 SGHNT, CDR2 YENEEA. CDR3 nucleotides: TGTGCCAGCAGCCCTCAACAGGGGGATACGCAGTATTTT. It is translated as CASSPQQGDTQYF.

The table lists this clone with a few counts. This rearrangement joins TRBV10-3 to TRBJ2-5, with 7 bases matching TRBD1. Trimming at V came to 3 bases and at J to 5 bases, leaving 12 bases not matched to a gene. Germline CDR1 ENHRY, CDR2 SYGVKD. The CDR3 runs to 16 residues. The chain's CDR3 is CAISDRTDRAKETQYF. The CDR3 nucleotides are TGTGCCATCAGTGATCGAACCGACAGGGCGAAGGAGACCCAGTACTTC.